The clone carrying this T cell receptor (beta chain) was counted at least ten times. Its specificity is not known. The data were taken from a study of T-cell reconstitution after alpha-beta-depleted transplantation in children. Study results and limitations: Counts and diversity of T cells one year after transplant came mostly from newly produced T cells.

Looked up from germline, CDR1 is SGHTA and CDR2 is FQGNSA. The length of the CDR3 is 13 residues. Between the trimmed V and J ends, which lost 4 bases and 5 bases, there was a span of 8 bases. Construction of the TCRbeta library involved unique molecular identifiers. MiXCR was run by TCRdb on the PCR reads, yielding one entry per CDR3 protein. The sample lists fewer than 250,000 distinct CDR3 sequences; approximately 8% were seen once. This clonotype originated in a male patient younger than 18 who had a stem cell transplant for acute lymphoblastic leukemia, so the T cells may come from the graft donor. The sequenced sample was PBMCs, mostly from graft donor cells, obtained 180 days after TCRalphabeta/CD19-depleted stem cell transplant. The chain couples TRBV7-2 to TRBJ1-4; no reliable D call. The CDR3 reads CASSSDWNEKLFF. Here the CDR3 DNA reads TGTGCCAGCAGCTCGGACTGGAATGAAAAACTGTTTTTT.